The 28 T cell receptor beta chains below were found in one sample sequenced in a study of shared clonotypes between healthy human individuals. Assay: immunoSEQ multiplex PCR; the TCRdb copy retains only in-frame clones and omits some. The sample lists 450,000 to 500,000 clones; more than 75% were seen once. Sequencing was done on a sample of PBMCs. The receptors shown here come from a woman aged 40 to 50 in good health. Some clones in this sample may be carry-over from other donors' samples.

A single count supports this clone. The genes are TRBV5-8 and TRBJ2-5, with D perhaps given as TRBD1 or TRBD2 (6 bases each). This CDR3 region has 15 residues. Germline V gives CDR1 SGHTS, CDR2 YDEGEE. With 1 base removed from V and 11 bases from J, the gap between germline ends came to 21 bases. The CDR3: CASSLRGHPSGEQYF. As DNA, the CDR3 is TGTGCCAGCAGCTTGAGGGGACACCCTTCGGGGGAGCAGTACTTC.

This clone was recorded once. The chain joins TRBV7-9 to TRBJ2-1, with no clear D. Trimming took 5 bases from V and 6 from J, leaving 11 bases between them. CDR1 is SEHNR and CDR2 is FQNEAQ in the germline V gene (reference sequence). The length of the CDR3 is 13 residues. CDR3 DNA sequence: TGTGCCAGCAGCCCGATCGTGGGCAATGAGCAGTTCTTC. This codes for CASSPIVGNEQFF.

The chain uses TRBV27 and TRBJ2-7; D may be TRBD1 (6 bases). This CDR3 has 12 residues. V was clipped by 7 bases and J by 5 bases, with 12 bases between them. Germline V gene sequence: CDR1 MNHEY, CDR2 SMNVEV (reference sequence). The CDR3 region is CASTKTGNEQYF. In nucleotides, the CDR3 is TGTGCCAGCACAAAGACAGGCAACGAGCAGTACTTC.

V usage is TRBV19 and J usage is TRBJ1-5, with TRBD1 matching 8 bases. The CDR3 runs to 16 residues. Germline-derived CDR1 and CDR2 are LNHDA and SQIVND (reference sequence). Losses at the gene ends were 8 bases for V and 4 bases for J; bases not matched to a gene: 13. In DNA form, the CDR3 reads TGTGCCAGTCTCAGGGGGCGCGGGGGTGGTAATCAGCCCCAGCATTTT. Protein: CASLRGRGGGNQPQHF.

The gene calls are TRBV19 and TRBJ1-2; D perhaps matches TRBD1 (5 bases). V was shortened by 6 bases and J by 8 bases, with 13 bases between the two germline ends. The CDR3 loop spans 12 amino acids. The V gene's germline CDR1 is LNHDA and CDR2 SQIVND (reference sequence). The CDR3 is CASRGALLGYTF. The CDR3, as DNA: TGTGCCAGTAGAGGGGCATTGTTGGGCTACACCTTC.

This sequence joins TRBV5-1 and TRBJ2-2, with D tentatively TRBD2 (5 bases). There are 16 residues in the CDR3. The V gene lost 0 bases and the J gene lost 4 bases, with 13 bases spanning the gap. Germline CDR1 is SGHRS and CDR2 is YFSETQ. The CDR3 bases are TGCGCCAGCAGCTTGGCTGTCCTAGCTAGCACCGGGGAGCTGTTTTTT. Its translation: CASSLAVLASTGELFF. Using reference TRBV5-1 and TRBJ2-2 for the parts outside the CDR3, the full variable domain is KAGVTQTPRYLIKTRGQQVTLSCSPISGHRSVSWYQQTPGQGLQFLFEYFSETQRNKGNFPGRFSGRQFSNSRSEMNVSTLELGDSALYLCASSLAVLASTGELFFGEGSRLTVL.

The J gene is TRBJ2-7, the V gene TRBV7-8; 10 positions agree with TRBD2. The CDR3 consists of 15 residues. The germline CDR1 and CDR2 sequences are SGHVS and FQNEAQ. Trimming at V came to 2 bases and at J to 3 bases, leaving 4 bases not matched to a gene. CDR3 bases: TGTGCCAGCAGCTTATGGGCTAGCGGGAGCTACGAGCAGTACTTC. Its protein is CASSLWASGSYEQYF.

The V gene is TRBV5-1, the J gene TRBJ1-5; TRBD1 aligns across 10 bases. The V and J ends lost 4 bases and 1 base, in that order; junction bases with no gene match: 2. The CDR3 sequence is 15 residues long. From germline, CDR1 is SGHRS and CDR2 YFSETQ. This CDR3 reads CASSLGQGSNQPQHF. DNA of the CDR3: TGCGCCAGCAGCCTGGGACAGGGGAGCAATCAGCCCCAGCATTTT.

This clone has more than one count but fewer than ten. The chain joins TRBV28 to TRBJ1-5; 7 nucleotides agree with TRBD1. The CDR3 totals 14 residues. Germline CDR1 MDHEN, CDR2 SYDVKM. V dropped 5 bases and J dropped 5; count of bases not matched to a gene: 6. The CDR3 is CASSVRGFHQPQHF. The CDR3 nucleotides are TGTGCCAGCAGTGTCAGGGGGTTCCATCAGCCCCAGCATTTT.

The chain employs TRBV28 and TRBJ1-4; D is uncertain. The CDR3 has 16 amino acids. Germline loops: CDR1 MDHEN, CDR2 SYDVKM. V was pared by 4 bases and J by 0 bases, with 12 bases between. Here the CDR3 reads CASSSSGSSTNEKLFF. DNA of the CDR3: TGTGCCAGCAGTTCAAGTGGTAGTTCAACTAATGAAAAACTGTTTTTT.

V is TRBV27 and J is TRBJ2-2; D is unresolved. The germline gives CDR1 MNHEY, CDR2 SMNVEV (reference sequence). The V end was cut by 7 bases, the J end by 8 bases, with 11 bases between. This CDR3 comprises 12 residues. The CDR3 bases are TGTGCCAGCACCAGCCCCGCAGGGGAGCTGTTTTTT. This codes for CASTSPAGELFF.

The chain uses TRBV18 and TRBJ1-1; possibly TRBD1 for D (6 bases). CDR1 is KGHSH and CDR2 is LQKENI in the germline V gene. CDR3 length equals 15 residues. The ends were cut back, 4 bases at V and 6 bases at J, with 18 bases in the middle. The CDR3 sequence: CASSLLDRQIAEAFF. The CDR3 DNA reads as TGTGCCAGCTCACTACTCGACAGGCAGATCGCTGAAGCTTTCTTT.

In nucleotides, the CDR3 is TGTGCCACCAGCAGAGCCCAAGGCCTCCGAGGCTACACCTTC. It yields the protein CATSRAQGLRGYTF. The rearrangement uses TRBV15 and TRBJ1-2, with D unclear. In germline, CDR1 is LNHNV, CDR2 YYDKDF (reference sequence). V lost 1 base and J 8 bases, leaving 14 bases between the germline ends. The CDR3 spans 14 residues.

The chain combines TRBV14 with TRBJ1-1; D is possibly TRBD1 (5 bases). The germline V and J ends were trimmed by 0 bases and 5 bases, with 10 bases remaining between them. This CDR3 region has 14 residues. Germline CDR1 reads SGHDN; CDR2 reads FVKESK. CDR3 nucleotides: TGTGCCAGCAGCCAAGAGAGGGGCGTGACTGAAGCTTTCTTT. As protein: CASSQERGVTEAFF.

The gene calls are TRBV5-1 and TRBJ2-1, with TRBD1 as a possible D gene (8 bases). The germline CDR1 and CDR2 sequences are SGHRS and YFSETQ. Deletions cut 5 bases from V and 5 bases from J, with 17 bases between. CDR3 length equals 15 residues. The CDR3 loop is CASRGGQGAHNEQFF. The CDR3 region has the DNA TGCGCCAGCAGGGGAGGGCAGGGGGCTCACAATGAGCAGTTCTTC. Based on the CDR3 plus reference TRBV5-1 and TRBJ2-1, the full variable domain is KAGVTQTPRYLIKTRGQQVTLSCSPISGHRSVSWYQQTPGQGLQFLFEYFSETQRNKGNFPGRFSGRQFSNSRSEMNVSTLELGDSALYLCASRGGQGAHNEQFFGPGTRLTVL.

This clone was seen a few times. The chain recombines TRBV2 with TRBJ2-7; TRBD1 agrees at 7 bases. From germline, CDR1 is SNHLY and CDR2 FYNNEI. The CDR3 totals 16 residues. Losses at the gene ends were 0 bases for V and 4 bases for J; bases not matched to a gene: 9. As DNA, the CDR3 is TGTGCCAGCAGTGAAGCATCGGACAGGCGTTCGTACGAGCAGTACTTC. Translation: CASSEASDRRSYEQYF.

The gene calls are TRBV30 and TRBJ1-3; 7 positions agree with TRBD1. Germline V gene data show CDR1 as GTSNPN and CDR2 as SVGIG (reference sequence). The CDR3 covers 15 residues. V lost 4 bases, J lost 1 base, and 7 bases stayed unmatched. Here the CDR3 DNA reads TGTGCCTGGACACAGGGGACGGGGTCTGGAAACACCATATATTTT. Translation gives CAWTQGTGSGNTIYF.

The CDR3 DNA reads TGTGCCAGCAGCTTAGCGGGACTAGCGGACACAGATACGCAGTATTTT. Translation: CASSLAGLADTDTQYF. This chain links TRBV7-2 with TRBJ2-3; 11 positions agree with TRBD2. Trimming took 0 bases from V and 2 from J; bases not matched to a gene: 1. The CDR3 runs to 16 residues. Germline V gene sequence: CDR1 SGHTA, CDR2 FQGNSA.

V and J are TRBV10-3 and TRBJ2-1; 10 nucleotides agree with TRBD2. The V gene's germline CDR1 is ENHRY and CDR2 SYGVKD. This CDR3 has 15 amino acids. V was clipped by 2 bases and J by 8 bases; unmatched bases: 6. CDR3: CAISEASGSKDEQFF. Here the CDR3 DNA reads TGTGCCATCAGTGAGGCTAGCGGGAGTAAAGATGAGCAGTTCTTC.

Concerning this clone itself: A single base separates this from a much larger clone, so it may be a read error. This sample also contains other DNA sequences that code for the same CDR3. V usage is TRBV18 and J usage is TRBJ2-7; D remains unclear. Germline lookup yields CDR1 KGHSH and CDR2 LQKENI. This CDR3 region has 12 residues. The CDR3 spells CASSPFSYEQYF. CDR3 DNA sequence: TGTGCTAGCTCACCCTTCTCCTACGAGCAGTACTTC. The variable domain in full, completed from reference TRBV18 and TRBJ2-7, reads NAGVMQNPRHLVRRRGQEARLRCSPMKGHSHVYWYRQLPEEGLKFMVYLQKENIIDESGMPKERFSAEFPKEGPSILRIQQVVRGDSAAYFCASSPFSYEQYFGPGTRLTVT.

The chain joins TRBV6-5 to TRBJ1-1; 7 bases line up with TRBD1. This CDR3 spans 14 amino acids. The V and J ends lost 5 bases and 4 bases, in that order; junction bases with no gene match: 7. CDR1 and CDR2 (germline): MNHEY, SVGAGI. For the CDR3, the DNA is TGTGCCAGCAGTCCGACAGGGAGGGGCACTGAAGCTTTCTTT. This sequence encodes CASSPTGRGTEAFF.

The CDR3 region is CASSPRPQETQYF. CDR3 DNA sequence: TGTGCCAGCAGTCCACGGCCACAAGAGACCCAGTACTTC. V gene TRBV7-7 combines with J gene TRBJ2-5; no definite D call. With 6 bases removed from V and 2 bases from J, the gap between germline ends came to 10 bases. This CDR3 is 13 amino acids long. CDR1 is SSHAT, CDR2 FNYEAQ, per germline (reference sequence).

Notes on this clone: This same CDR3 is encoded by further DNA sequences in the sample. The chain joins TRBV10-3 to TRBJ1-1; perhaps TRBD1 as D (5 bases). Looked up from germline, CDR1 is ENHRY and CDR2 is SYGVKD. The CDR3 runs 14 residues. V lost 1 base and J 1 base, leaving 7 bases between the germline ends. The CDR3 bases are TGTGCCATCAGTGAGTGGGGGGGGAACACTGAAGCTTTCTTT. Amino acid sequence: CAISEWGGNTEAFF.

CDR3 protein: CASSPHGGYEQYF. The DNA for the CDR3 is TGTGCCAGCAGCCCCCACGGCGGCTACGAGCAGTACTTC. The chain is built from TRBV7-3 and TRBJ2-7; D gene ambiguous. V lost 5 bases and J lost 3, with 11 bases in between. Germline CDR1 is SGHTA and CDR2 is FQGTGA. This CDR3 spans 13 amino acids.

The CDR3 loop is CASSGDPGGSNEKLFF. CDR3 in DNA: TGCGCCAGCAGCGGAGACCCAGGGGGAAGTAATGAAAAACTGTTTTTT. The chain combines TRBV4-1 with TRBJ1-4, with 7 bases fitting TRBD1. V was clipped by 5 bases and J by 4 bases; unmatched bases: 10. The CDR3 length is 16 residues. Per the germline V gene, CDR1 is MGHRA and CDR2 is YSYEKL.

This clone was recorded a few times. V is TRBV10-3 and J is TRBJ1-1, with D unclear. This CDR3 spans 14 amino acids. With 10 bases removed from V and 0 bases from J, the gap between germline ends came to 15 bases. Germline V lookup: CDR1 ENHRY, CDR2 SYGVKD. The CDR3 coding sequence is TGTGCCACCGGGCCAGGACTGATGAACACTGAAGCTTTCTTT. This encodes CATGPGLMNTEAFF.

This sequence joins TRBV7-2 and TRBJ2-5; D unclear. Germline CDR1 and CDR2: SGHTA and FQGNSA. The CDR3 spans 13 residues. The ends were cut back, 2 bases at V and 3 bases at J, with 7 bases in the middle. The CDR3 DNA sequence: TGTGCCAGCAGCTTAACGAGAGAAGAGACCCAGTACTTC. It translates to CASSLTREETQYF. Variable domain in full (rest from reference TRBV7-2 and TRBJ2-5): GAGVSQSPSNKVTEKGKDVELRCDPISGHTALYWYRQSLGQGLEFLIYFQGNSAPDKSGLPSDRFSAERTGGSVSTLTIQRTQQEDSAVYLCASSLTREETQYFGPGTRLLVL.

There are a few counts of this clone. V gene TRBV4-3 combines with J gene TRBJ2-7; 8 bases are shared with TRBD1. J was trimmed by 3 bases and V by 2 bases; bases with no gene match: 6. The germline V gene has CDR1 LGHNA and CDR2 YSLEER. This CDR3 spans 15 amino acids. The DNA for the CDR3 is TGCGCCAGCAGCCAAAAACAGGGGGTGCTCTACGAGCAGTACTTC. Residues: CASSQKQGVLYEQYF.